This entry describes one T cell receptor beta chain. Germline trimming cut 10 bases from V and 4 bases from J; bases unmatched to any gene: 4. The germline gives CDR1 LNHDA, CDR2 SQIVND (reference sequence). The CDR3 totals 12 residues. The sample originates from a study of blood T cell repertoires in COVID-19. Assay used: immunoSEQ multiplex PCR; TCRdb lists only in-frame clones, some missing. The sample contains about 340,000 clones, under 95% of which appear only once. Material: PBMCs or T cells enriched from blood (not recorded which). The receptor's source is a woman aged 25 to 45 who had recovered from COVID-19. The chain links TRBV19 to TRBJ2-7, with TRBD1 identical over 10 bases. In nucleotides, the CDR3 is TGTGCCACCGGGACAGGGGATTACGAGCAGTACTTC. It codes for CATGTGDYEQYF. The variable domain in full, with the rest retrieved from reference TRBV19 and TRBJ2-7, is DGGITQSPKYLFRKEGQNVTLSCEQNLNHDAMYWYRQDPGQGLRLIYYSQIVNDFQKGDIAEGYSVSREKKESFPLTVTSAQKNPTAFYLCATGTGDYEQYFGPGTRLTVT.